This TCR beta chain was captured by sequencing in a study of T cell responses to AZD1222 COVID-19 vaccine. V lost 5 bases, J lost 2 bases, and 9 bases lay in between. CDR3 length: 14 residues. CDR1 and CDR2 (germline): LGHDT, YNNKEL (reference sequence). Here immunoSEQ multiplex PCR was the method, and the copy in TCRdb shows in-frame clones only, minus some. Of some 150,000 clones detected, roughly nine tenths appear once; the ten largest clones hold less than 3%. A word on this clone: Its matching antigen is unknown.

Study-wide results and limits: Reportedly, nearly half the spike-specific TCRs target unmutated variant regions.

This chain connects TRBV3-1 (or the pseudogene TRBV3-2) to TRBJ2-2; no definite D call. The material sequenced was peripheral blood, taken on day 0 of AZD1222 vaccination. The receptor was derived from an adult in good health. DNA of the CDR3: TGTGCCAGCAGCACATCTGATAACACCGGGGAGCTGTTTTTT. Protein sequence: CASSTSDNTGELFF.